One and the same sample provided the 17 T cell receptor beta chains below, sequenced in a study of T cells in tumors after PD-1 blockade. Repertoires were generated with immunoSEQ multiplex PCR, while TCRdb's copy carries only in-frame clones and drops some. The sample lists 60,000 to 75,000 clones; less than 85% were seen once. The sample was PBMCs, taken after anti-PD-1 treatment. The receptors derive from a human donor with basal cell carcinoma.

This clone has a handful of counts. The genes are TRBV4-2 and TRBJ1-1; D is perhaps TRBD1 (6 bases). Germline-derived CDR1 and CDR2 are LGHNA and YNFKEQ. This CDR3 contains 13 residues. V was cut by 1 base and J by 5 bases, with 8 bases left in between. This chain's CDR3 is CASSQVGGTEAFF. The CDR3 coding sequence is TGTGCCAGCAGCCAAGTAGGGGGAACTGAAGCTTTCTTT.

The chain has TRBV14 and TRBJ2-5, with 7 bases aligning to TRBD1. Per the germline V gene, CDR1 is SGHDN and CDR2 is FVKESK. The CDR3 is made up of 15 amino acids. Trimming at V came to 3 bases and at J to 6 bases, leaving 10 bases not matched to a gene. As DNA, the CDR3 is TGTGCCAGCAGCCACCCGACAGGGAGAAGGAAGACCCAGTACTTC. This gives the protein CASSHPTGRRKTQYF.

V usage is TRBV27 and J usage is TRBJ2-7; 7 positions agree with TRBD1. The CDR3 contains 13 residues. The germline V gene encodes CDR1 MNHEY and CDR2 SMNVEV (reference sequence). Trimming at V came to 5 bases and at J to 5 bases, leaving 6 bases not matched to a gene. The CDR3 nucleotides read TGTGCCAGCAGTCTCACAGGGGTCCACGAGCAGTACTTC. The encoded protein is CASSLTGVHEQYF.

The gene calls are TRBV6-5 and TRBJ2-6; the D is unclear. Trimming pared 2 bases from V and 2 bases from J, leaving 7 bases between. CDR3 size: 15 residues. The germline gives CDR1 MNHEY, CDR2 SVGAGI. The CDR3 sequence is CASSYSLPGANVLTF. DNA for the CDR3: TGTGCCAGCAGTTACAGCCTCCCTGGGGCCAACGTCCTGACTTTC.

The chain combines TRBV15 with TRBJ2-3, with 8 bases identical to TRBD1. Trimming took 2 bases from V and 7 from J; bases not matched to a gene: 2. This CDR3 contains 13 residues. From germline, CDR1 is LNHNV and CDR2 YYDKDF (reference sequence). The CDR3 DNA is TGTGCCACCAGCAGACAGGGGGCATATACGCAGTATTTT. Protein: CATSRQGAYTQYF.

This clone was seen more than once but under ten times. The V call is TRBV5-1, the J call TRBJ2-2, with D tentatively TRBD1 (6 bases). Germline loops: CDR1 SGHRS, CDR2 YFSETQ. V gave up 2 bases and J gave up 7 bases, with 15 bases separating them. CDR3 size: 15 residues. DNA for the CDR3: TGCGCCAGCAGCTTCACGACAGGCCTCCACGGGGAGCTGTTTTTT. It specifies CASSFTTGLHGELFF.

V is TRBV6-1 and J is TRBJ1-4, with TRBD1 as a possible D gene (6 bases). CDR1 and CDR2 (germline): MNHNS, SASEGT. The CDR3 extends over 12 amino acids. The ends were cut back, 5 bases at V and 8 bases at J, with 9 bases in the middle. This CDR3 reads CASSNREEKLFF. In DNA, the CDR3 is TGTGCCAGCAGTAACAGGGAAGAAAAACTGTTTTTT.

The chain links TRBV6-5 to TRBJ2-2, with D tentatively TRBD1 or TRBD2 (6 bases each). With 6 bases removed from V and 4 bases from J, the gap between germline ends came to 15 bases. From germline, CDR1 is MNHEY and CDR2 SVGAGI. The CDR3 contains 15 residues. The CDR3 loop reads CASSRGQAITGELFF. DNA for the CDR3: TGTGCCAGCAGCCGGGGGCAGGCCATCACCGGGGAGCTGTTTTTT.

The V call is TRBV7-6, the J call TRBJ1-2; D gene uncertain. The CDR3 is made up of 18 amino acids. CDR1 SGHVS and CDR2 FNYEAQ come from the germline V gene. V was cut by 1 base and J by 4 bases, with 22 bases left in between. The CDR3 reads CASSLGTAMEVVFYGYTF. For the CDR3, the DNA is TGTGCCAGCAGCTTAGGAACAGCGATGGAGGTGGTCTTCTATGGCTACACCTTC. Combining the CDR3 with reference TRBV7-6 and TRBJ1-2 gives the whole variable domain GAGVSQSPRYKVTKRGQDVALRCDPISGHVSLYWYRQALGQGPEFLTYFNYEAQQDKSGLPNDRFSAERPEGSISTLTIQRTEQRDSAMYRCASSLGTAMEVVFYGYTFGSGTRLTVV.

The chain uses TRBV20-1 and TRBJ2-3, with D maybe TRBD2 (5 bases). Deletions cut 5 bases from V and 5 bases from J, with 8 bases between. The length of the CDR3 is 11 residues. Looked up from germline, CDR1 is DFQATT and CDR2 is SNEGSKA (reference sequence). For the CDR3, the DNA is TGCAGTGCTCGAGCGGTAGATACGCAGTATTTT. This encodes CSARAVDTQYF.

V usage is TRBV12-3 or TRBV12-4 and J usage is TRBJ1-2, with D hard to call. CDR3 length equals 13 residues. The V end lost 5 bases, the J end lost 7 bases, and 14 bases lay between the germline ends. The CDR3 DNA reads as TGTGCCAGCAGTGGCGGTTGGACGGGTGGCTACACCTTC. It translates to CASSGGWTGGYTF.

This clone turned up a few times. The rearrangement links TRBV5-1 to TRBJ1-2; TRBD1 matches 9 bases. With 0 bases clipped from V and 4 bases from J, the junction kept 1 base outside the gene matches. This CDR3 is 14 amino acids long. Per germline, CDR1 SGHRS and CDR2 YFSETQ. CDR3 nucleotides: TGCGCCAGCAGCTTGGCGACAGGGGGCTATGGCTACACCTTC. This codes for CASSLATGGYGYTF. Using reference TRBV5-1 and TRBJ1-2 for the parts outside the CDR3, the full variable domain is KAGVTQTPRYLIKTRGQQVTLSCSPISGHRSVSWYQQTPGQGLQFLFEYFSETQRNKGNFPGRFSGRQFSNSRSEMNVSTLELGDSALYLCASSLATGGYGYTFGSGTRLTVV.

CDR3 sequence (DNA): TGTGCCAGCAGCCAACGTAACCAGAACACCGGGGAGCTGTTTTTT. It is translated as CASSQRNQNTGELFF. This chain links TRBV4-2 with TRBJ2-2; D is unresolved. This CDR3 has 15 residues. The V and J ends lost 2 bases and 1 base respectively, with 8 bases between them. The germline gives CDR1 LGHNA, CDR2 YNFKEQ.

This clone was found once. The chain combines TRBV5-6 with TRBJ2-7; D is unresolved. Between the trimmed V and J ends, which lost 1 base and 0 bases, there was a span of 8 bases. The CDR3 length is 14 residues. The germline V gene has CDR1 SGHDT and CDR2 YYEEEE. Here the CDR3 reads CASSLQANSYEQYF. The CDR3 DNA is TGTGCCAGCAGCTTGCAGGCGAACTCCTACGAGCAGTACTTC. Using reference TRBV5-6 and TRBJ2-7 for the parts outside the CDR3, the full variable domain is DAGVTQSPTHLIKTRGQQVTLRCSPKSGHDTVSWYQQALGQGPQFIFQYYEEEERQRGNFPDRFSGHQFPNYSSELNVNALLLGDSALYLCASSLQANSYEQYFGPGTRLTVT.

The gene calls are TRBV29-1 and TRBJ1-2; D is undetermined. V was clipped by 3 bases and J by 8 bases, with 7 bases between them. The CDR3 is 10 amino acids. Germline CDR1 SQVTM, CDR2 ANQGSEA. CDR3 loop: CSVEPGGYTF. In DNA form, the CDR3 reads TGCAGCGTTGAGCCCGGGGGCTACACCTTC.

This chain connects TRBV20-1 to TRBJ1-2; perhaps TRBD1 as D (5 bases). V shed 2 bases and J shed 13 bases, with 14 bases lying between them. This CDR3 is built from 11 residues. Germline-derived CDR1 and CDR2 are DFQATT and SNEGSKA (reference sequence). This chain's CDR3 is CSARIGAQGTF. In nucleotides, the CDR3 is TGCAGTGCTAGAATAGGGGCGCAGGGCACCTTC.

This clone was observed a handful of times. This chain joins TRBV19 and TRBJ2-1, with D unclear. The germline V gene encodes CDR1 LNHDA and CDR2 SQIVND (reference sequence). V dropped 8 bases and J dropped 5 bases, with 10 bases sitting between them. This CDR3 spans 12 amino acids. The CDR3 protein is CASWGIHNEQFF. The CDR3 bases are TGTGCCAGTTGGGGTATTCACAATGAGCAGTTCTTC.